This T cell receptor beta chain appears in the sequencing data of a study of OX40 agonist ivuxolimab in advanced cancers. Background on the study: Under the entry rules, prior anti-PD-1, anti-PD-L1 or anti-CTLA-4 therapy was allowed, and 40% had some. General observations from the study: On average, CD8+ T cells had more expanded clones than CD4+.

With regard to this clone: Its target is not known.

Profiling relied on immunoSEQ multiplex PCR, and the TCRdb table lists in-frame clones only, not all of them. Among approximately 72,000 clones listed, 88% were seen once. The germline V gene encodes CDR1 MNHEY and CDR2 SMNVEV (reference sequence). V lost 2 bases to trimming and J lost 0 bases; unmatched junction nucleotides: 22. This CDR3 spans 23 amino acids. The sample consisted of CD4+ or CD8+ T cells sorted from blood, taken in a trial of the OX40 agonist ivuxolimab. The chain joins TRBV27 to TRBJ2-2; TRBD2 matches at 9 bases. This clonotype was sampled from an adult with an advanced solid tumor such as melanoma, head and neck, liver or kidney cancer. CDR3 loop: CASSLRIWIKGASGASNTGELFF. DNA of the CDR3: TGTGCCAGCAGTTTAAGGATTTGGATAAAAGGGGCTAGCGGGGCATCGAACACCGGGGAGCTGTTTTTT.